This entry concerns a single TCR beta chain. Its antigen is not identified. This sample was included in a study of blood T cells in healthy people across ages. A second PCR, run for roughly 7 to 12 cycles, used a sample-barcoded 5' primer plus a J-beta primer mix. TCRdb analysed the 5' RACE reads with MiXCR anew, one entry per CDR3 protein. The repertoire holds roughly 1.6 million distinct CDR3 sequences, with approximately 32% as singletons. General study findings and limits: PBMC samples, being unsorted, prevented any conclusive comparison of naive and antigen-experienced cells.

Material for sequencing was blood. This TCR was sampled from a woman aged 30 to 39 in good health.

For the CDR3, the DNA is TGCAGTGCTAGAGATGACGATTTAGCACGCAGGGCTAACTATGGCTACACCTTC. Its protein is CSARDDDLARRANYGYTF. The chain uses TRBV20-1 and TRBJ1-2; TRBD1 might be the D (5 bases). Germline V CDR1 and CDR2: DFQATT, SNEGSKA (reference sequence). Trimming cost V 0 bases and J 0 bases, with 20 bases left between them. CDR3 length: 18 residues.